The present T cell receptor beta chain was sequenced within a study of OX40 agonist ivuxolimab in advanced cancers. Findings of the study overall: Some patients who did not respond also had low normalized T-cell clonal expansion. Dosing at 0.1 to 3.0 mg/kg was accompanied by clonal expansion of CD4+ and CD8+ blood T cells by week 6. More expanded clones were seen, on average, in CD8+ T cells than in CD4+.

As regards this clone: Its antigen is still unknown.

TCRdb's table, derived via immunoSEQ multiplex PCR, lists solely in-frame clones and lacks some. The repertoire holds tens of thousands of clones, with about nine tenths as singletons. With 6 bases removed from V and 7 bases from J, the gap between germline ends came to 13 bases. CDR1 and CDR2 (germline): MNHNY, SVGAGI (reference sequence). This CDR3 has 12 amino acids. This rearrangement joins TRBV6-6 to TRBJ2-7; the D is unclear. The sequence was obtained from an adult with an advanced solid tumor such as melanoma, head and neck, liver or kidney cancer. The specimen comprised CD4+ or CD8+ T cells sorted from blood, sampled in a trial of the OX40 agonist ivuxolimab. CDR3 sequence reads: CASRRQLGEQYF. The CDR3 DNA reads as TGTGCCAGCAGGAGACAACTGGGGGAGCAGTACTTC.